These T cell receptor beta chains were read from a single sample in a study of vaccination effects on CD4 cells after COVID-19. Their cognate antigens are unknown. Data came from immunoSEQ multiplex PCR; TCRdb stores just in-frame clones and leaves some out. The sample lists approximately 60,000 clones; less than 80% were seen once. The starting material was CD4+ T cells from PBMCs cultured without peptide, obtained after COVID-19 vaccination. The receptors were gathered from a human donor who received a COVID-19 vaccine. CDR3s include the opening cysteine and the closing phenylalanine or tryptophan. Fields, in order: V gene, J gene, clone size, CDR3 protein. Not all rows give a size; the values are once, few, many and, for expanded clones, a class.

V: TRBV19; J: TRBJ1-2; size: -; CDR3: CASMGGGGGGYGYTF
V: TRBV4-1; J: TRBJ1-3; size: -; CDR3: CASSQGLTGGPGNTIYF
V: TRBV2; J: TRBJ1-2; size: -; CDR3: CASSELSWDGYTF
V: TRBV2; J: TRBJ2-5; size: -; CDR3: CASSVTGDFETQYF
V: TRBV18; J: TRBJ1-2; size: -; CDR3: CASSATGTPAGGYTF
V: TRBV18; J: TRBJ2-4; size: -; CDR3: CASSSGRTLAKNIQYF
V: TRBV9; J: TRBJ2-2; size: -; CDR3: CASSVGQGPNTGELFF
V: TRBV6-4; J: TRBJ2-1; size: -; CDR3: CASPVGDTGPTQVCYEQFF
V: TRBV19; J: TRBJ2-7; size: -; CDR3: CASSSREGYEQYF
V: TRBV30; J: TRBJ2-2; size: medium-sized; CDR3: CAWDRTNTGELFF
V: TRBV9; J: TRBJ2-3; size: -; CDR3: CASSVGAQVGTDTQYF
V: TRBV5-1; J: TRBJ1-1; size: -; CDR3: CASSPYGTGVYNTEAFF
V: TRBV12-3/TRBV12-4; J: TRBJ1-1; size: few; CDR3: CASSLGSPRKAFF
V: TRBV7-3; J: TRBJ2-7; size: -; CDR3: CASSLSPGNSYEQYF
V: TRBV25-1; J: TRBJ2-3; size: -; CDR3: CASSESVQTGSTDTQYF
V: TRBV7-2; J: TRBJ1-3; size: -; CDR3: CASSLELAGNTIYF
V: TRBV7-9; J: TRBJ1-2; size: -; CDR3: CASSLQSNYGYTF
V: TRBV16; J: TRBJ2-1; size: -; CDR3: CASSQRYRDNEQFF
V: TRBV28; J: TRBJ2-6; size: -; CDR3: CASSKTTGANVLTF
V: TRBV7-8; J: TRBJ1-3; size: -; CDR3: CASSLQAHSGNTIYF
V: TRBV5-1; J: TRBJ2-6; size: -; CDR3: CASSTPGTPGFGANVLTF
V: TRBV2; J: TRBJ1-2; size: few; CDR3: CASSGTENYGYTF
V: TRBV3-1/TRBV3-2; J: TRBJ2-3; size: -; CDR3: CASSFGTRGADTQYF
V: TRBV5-4; J: TRBJ1-1; size: few; CDR3: CASSPGVGTIGAFF
V: TRBV30; J: TRBJ1-1; size: -; CDR3: CACQQGANTEAFF
V: TRBV14; J: TRBJ2-1; size: -; CDR3: CASSLPLTGWAYNEQFF
V: TRBV7-2; J: TRBJ2-7; size: -; CDR3: CASSLVAGGTYEQYF
V: TRBV10-3; J: TRBJ1-2; size: -; CDR3: CAISEGAPGGNYGYTF
V: TRBV2; J: TRBJ1-4; size: once; CDR3: CASRTQGFDEKLFF
V: TRBV6-5; J: TRBJ1-4; size: -; CDR3: CASRDTGEYEKLFF
V: TRBV27; J: TRBJ2-1; size: -; CDR3: CASSAGTSGDYNEQFF
V: TRBV6-5; J: TRBJ1-3; size: once; CDR3: CASSSRSGNTIYF
V: TRBV5-1; J: TRBJ2-1; size: few; CDR3: CASSASDSSYNEQFF
V: TRBV24-1; J: TRBJ2-5; size: -; CDR3: CATSDPDRGQETQYF
V: TRBV30; J: TRBJ2-6; size: -; CDR3: CAWSVLGLGANVLTF
V: TRBV10-3; J: TRBJ1-3; size: -; CDR3: CAIGFETGNTIYF
V: TRBV5-1; J: TRBJ2-2; size: -; CDR3: CASRGDLAGGYTGELFF
V: TRBV28; J: TRBJ2-5; size: -; CDR3: CASHREGSWLRTQYF
V: TRBV6-4; J: TRBJ2-7; size: few; CDR3: CASSDGEVAGSLSYEQYF
V: TRBV10-3; J: TRBJ2-3; size: -; CDR3: CAIRDIIAERGVTDTQYF
V: TRBV28; J: TRBJ2-1; size: -; CDR3: CASSILAGGTLNNEQFF
V: TRBV6-5; J: TRBJ1-2; size: -; CDR3: CASSYSRQGAYGYTF
V: TRBV7-2; J: TRBJ1-2; size: once; CDR3: CASSLVGPSGGYGYTF
V: TRBV4-2; J: TRBJ2-7; size: -; CDR3: CASSQDPGGRAGLEQYF
V: TRBV19; J: TRBJ1-2; size: -; CDR3: CASSASSTYGYTF
V: TRBV7-9; J: TRBJ1-6; size: -; CDR3: CASSYGTPSSYNSPLHF
V: TRBV24-1; J: TRBJ1-2; size: -; CDR3: CATSDFEGDYTF
V: TRBV5-4; J: TRBJ2-5; size: -; CDR3: CASSERGGETQYF
V: TRBV6-5; J: TRBJ2-1; size: once; CDR3: CASSYGQGGHNEQFF
V: TRBV10-3; J: TRBJ1-5; size: few; CDR3: CAATGTANQPQHF
V: TRBV3-1/TRBV3-2; J: TRBJ2-5; size: few; CDR3: CASSLRGQETQYF
V: TRBV3-1/TRBV3-2; J: TRBJ1-3; size: -; CDR3: CASSQDRLSGNTIYF
V: TRBV7-9; J: TRBJ1-2; size: -; CDR3: CASSRDTLYGYTF
V: TRBV30; J: TRBJ1-3; size: -; CDR3: CAWSVLGGHNSGNTIYF
V: TRBV2; J: TRBJ2-1; size: few; CDR3: CASGGTSGGRYNEQFF
V: TRBV3-1/TRBV3-2; J: TRBJ2-1; size: -; CDR3: CASRGTSEQFF
V: TRBV3-1/TRBV3-2; J: TRBJ1-3; size: -; CDR3: CASSHKGSGNTIYF
V: TRBV7-9; J: TRBJ1-4; size: -; CDR3: CASSLNEWTNEKLFF
V: TRBV7-9; J: TRBJ1-6; size: medium-sized; CDR3: CASSFDTRGPPLHF
V: TRBV4-2; J: TRBJ1-4; size: few; CDR3: CASSQDHRQGRNEKLFF